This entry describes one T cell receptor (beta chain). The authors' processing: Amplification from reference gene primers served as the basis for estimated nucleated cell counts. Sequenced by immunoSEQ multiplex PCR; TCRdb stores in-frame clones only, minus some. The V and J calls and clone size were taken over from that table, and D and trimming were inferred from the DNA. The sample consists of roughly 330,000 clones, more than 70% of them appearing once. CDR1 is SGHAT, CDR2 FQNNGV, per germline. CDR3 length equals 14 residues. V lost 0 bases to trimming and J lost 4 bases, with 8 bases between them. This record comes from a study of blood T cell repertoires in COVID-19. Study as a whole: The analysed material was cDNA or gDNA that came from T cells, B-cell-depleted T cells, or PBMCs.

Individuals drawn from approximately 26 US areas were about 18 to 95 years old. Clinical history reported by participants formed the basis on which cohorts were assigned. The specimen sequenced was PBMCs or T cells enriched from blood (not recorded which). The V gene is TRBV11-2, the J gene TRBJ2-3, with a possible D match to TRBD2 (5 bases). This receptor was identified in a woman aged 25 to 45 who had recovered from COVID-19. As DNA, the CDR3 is TGTGCCAGCAGCTTAGATCGAGGGTCAGATACGCAGTATTTT. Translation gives CASSLDRGSDTQYF.